These 25 T cell receptor beta chains share one sample of origin, sequenced in a study of regulatory T cells in long-lasting Graves disease. According to the study, TCR beta libraries were built with iRepertoire HTBI primers and CDR3-region Arm-PCR. Using its own MiXCR run on the multiplex PCR reads, TCRdb lists one record per CDR3 protein. Of some 500,000 distinct CDR3 sequences detected, around 15% appear once; the ten largest clones hold around 25%. The time point denotes: newly diagnosed GD, antithyroid drugs for less than 3 months. The authors made the TCR library using RNA they extracted from PBMCs. These data were also reused for a study on T cells in Graves' hyperthyroidism and ophthalmopathy.

This specimen was peripheral blood mononuclear cells (PBMCs), taken at new diagnosis, from a patient treated with antithyroid drugs. The receptors were gathered from a woman aged 35-60 years with Graves disease.

The rearrangement links TRBV6-1 to TRBJ2-1; 7 positions agree with TRBD1. The germline V gene encodes CDR1 MNHNS and CDR2 SASEGT. With V trimmed by 7 bases and J by 4 bases, 4 bases remained unmatched. The CDR3 covers 13 residues. In nucleotides, the CDR3 is TGTGCCAGCACCTGGACAGGATACAATGAGCAGTTCTTC. Translated: CASTWTGYNEQFF.

V gene TRBV9 combines with J gene TRBJ1-2; unclear D gene. Per the germline V gene, CDR1 is SGDLS and CDR2 is YYNGEE. This CDR3 has 15 amino acids. With 4 bases removed from V and 6 bases from J, the gap between germline ends came to 19 bases. The CDR3 region has the DNA TGTGCCAGCAGCCCCCTGGACGTCCCCGGGCATGGCTACACCTTC. Translated, it gives CASSPLDVPGHGYTF.

The V call is TRBV9, the J call TRBJ2-3; unclear D gene. The V gene's germline CDR1 is SGDLS and CDR2 YYNGEE. Trimming took 4 bases from V and 6 from J, leaving 9 bases between them. The CDR3 loop spans 12 amino acids. CDR3 loop: CASSLDWDTQYF. The CDR3 coding sequence is TGTGCCAGCAGCCTCGACTGGGATACGCAGTATTTT. The entire variable domain, with the rest obtained from reference TRBV9 and TRBJ2-3, is as follows: DSGVTQTPKHLITATGQRVTLRCSPRSGDLSVYWYQQSLDQGLQFLIQYYNGEERAKGNILERFSAQQFPDLHSELNLSSLELGDSALYFCASSLDWDTQYFGPGTRLTVL.

In its sample, this clonotype was seen a few times. This chain links TRBV3-1 with TRBJ2-2; D remains unclear. The CDR3 is 11 residues long. V was pared by 3 bases and J by 9 bases, with 5 bases between. Germline lookup yields CDR1 LGHDT and CDR2 YNNKEL (reference sequence). CDR3 amino acids: CASSQDRELFF. CDR3 in DNA: TGTGCCAGCAGCCAGGACCGGGAGCTGTTTTTT. The whole variable domain, filled in from reference TRBV3-1 and TRBJ2-2, reads DTAVSQTPKYLVTQMGNDKSIKCEQNLGHDTMYWYKQDSKKFLKIMFSYNNKELIINETVPNRFSPKSPDKAHLNLHINSLELGDSAVYFCASSQDRELFFGEGSRLTVL.

As concerns this clonotype: A much larger clone sits a single nucleotide away, making a read error possible. The CDR3 end shows no conserved phenylalanine or tryptophan, and so a read error is likely. This rearrangement joins TRBV6-1 to TRBJ1-1; possible D gene TRBD1, 5 bases. The CDR3 runs 14 residues. V was clipped by 8 bases and J by 1 base, with 14 bases between them. The V gene's germline CDR1 is MNHNS and CDR2 SASEGT. CDR3 sequence (DNA): TGTGCCAGCTCCCCCGCAGGGCGGAACACTGAAGCTTTCATT. It yields the protein CASSPAGRNTEAFI.

This chain links TRBV2 with TRBJ2-1; D possibly uses TRBD1 or TRBD2 (5 bases each). This CDR3 region has 15 residues. Germline assignment: CDR1 SNHLY and CDR2 FYNNEI. V lost 7 bases and J 10 bases, leaving 23 bases between the germline ends. DNA for the CDR3: TGTGCCAGCACAGGTACTCGGAGTGGGGGAGAAGAGCAGTTCTTC. Translated: CASTGTRSGGEEQFF.

This clonotype was counted many times. The V call is TRBV28, the J call TRBJ2-7, with TRBD1 identical over 8 bases. This CDR3 spans 16 amino acids. V trimming: 5 bases; J trimming: 4 bases; junction bases outside the gene matches: 13. The germline V gene encodes CDR1 MDHEN and CDR2 SYDVKM. Here the CDR3 DNA reads TGTGCCAGCAGTGGGACCGCGACAGGGGATGGGTACGAGCAGTACTTC. It codes for CASSGTATGDGYEQYF.

In this sample, this clonotype turned up a few times. The chain links TRBV9 to TRBJ1-3; no clear D. Trimming pared 6 bases from V and 0 bases from J, leaving 7 bases between. Germline V lookup: CDR1 SGDLS, CDR2 YYNGEE. The CDR3 contains 13 residues. The CDR3 DNA is TGTGCCAGCAAGCCCATCTCTGGAAACACCATATATTTT. This gives the protein CASKPISGNTIYF.

This clonotype came up a few times. The V and J genes are TRBV6-1 and TRBJ2-7; 8 bases fit TRBD1. The V and J ends lost 9 bases and 2 bases, in that order; junction bases with no gene match: 18. Germline V gives CDR1 MNHNS, CDR2 SASEGT. This CDR3 has 17 amino acids. The CDR3, as DNA: TGTGCCAGTACCAAAAACTTCGGACAGGGAGTAACCTACGAGCAGTACTTC. Protein sequence: CASTKNFGQGVTYEQYF.

This CDR3 is CASRPSRDRIYEQYF. In nucleotides, the CDR3 is TGTGCCAGTAGACCGTCCCGGGACAGAATCTACGAGCAGTACTTC. This chain links TRBV19 with TRBJ2-7; 7 nucleotides agree with TRBD1. The V segment lost 6 bases and the J segment 3 bases; nucleotides outside the gene matches: 11. Germline CDR1 is LNHDA and CDR2 is SQIVND (reference sequence). This CDR3 comprises 15 residues. The whole variable domain, remainder taken from reference TRBV19 and TRBJ2-7, is DGGITQSPKYLFRKEGQNVTLSCEQNLNHDAMYWYRQDPGQGLRLIYYSQIVNDFQKGDIAEGYSVSREKKESFPLTVTSAQKNPTAFYLCASRPSRDRIYEQYFGPGTRLTVT.

On this clonotype: A read error may be the cause here, since a much bigger clone is one base away. This chain joins TRBV6-5 and TRBJ1-5, with D maybe TRBD1 (5 bases). The CDR3 sequence is 15 residues long. Germline V gives CDR1 MNHEY, CDR2 SVGAGI. The DNA for the CDR3 is TGTGCCAGCAGTTCCCCGACAGATTGGAGTCAGTCCCAGCATTTT. Residues: CASSSPTDWSQSQHF.

The chain joins TRBV2 to TRBJ1-2; no clear D gene. Germline loops: CDR1 SNHLY, CDR2 FYNNEI. Trimming removed 7 bases at V and 8 bases at J, with 14 bases between. The CDR3 is 12 residues long. CDR3 sequence reads: CASTGPSEGYTF. CDR3 in DNA: TGTGCCAGCACTGGACCTTCAGAAGGCTACACCTTC.

The sample holds many counts of this clonotype. The CDR3: CASSGHLGGGGELFF. CDR3 coding DNA: TGTGCCAGCAGTGGCCACCTGGGAGGTGGCGGGGAGCTGTTTTTT. The rearrangement joins TRBV6-1 to TRBJ2-2; tentative D call: TRBD2 (6 bases). V lost 4 bases, J lost 7 bases, and 16 bases lay in between. Germline CDR1 reads MNHNS; CDR2 reads SASEGT. This CDR3 comprises 15 residues.

The chain employs TRBV28 and TRBJ1-4, with 11 bases identical to TRBD1. The CDR3 is 14 residues long. Looked up from germline, CDR1 is MDHEN and CDR2 is SYDVKM. The V segment lost 4 bases and the J segment 7 bases; nucleotides outside the gene matches: 2. The CDR3 DNA is TGTGCCAGCAGTTGGGACAGGGGGTTTGAAAAACTGTTTTTT. Translating it yields CASSWDRGFEKLFF.

This clonotype appeared many times. V gene TRBV7-9 combines with J gene TRBJ1-1; D not resolved. The V gene lost 1 base and the J gene lost 1 base, with 10 bases spanning the gap. Looked up from germline, CDR1 is SEHNR and CDR2 is FQNEAQ (reference sequence). This CDR3 comprises 15 residues. CDR3 residues: CASSLDRLRNTEAFF. CDR3 in DNA: TGTGCCAGCAGCTTAGATCGACTCCGGAACACTGAAGCTTTCTTT.

Ten or more counts support this clonotype. The rearrangement uses TRBV28 and TRBJ2-4, with TRBD1 matching over 11 bases. Germline CDR1 is MDHEN and CDR2 is SYDVKM. The CDR3 has 15 amino acids. Germline trimming cut 4 bases from V and 8 bases from J; bases unmatched to any gene: 7. CDR3 sequence (DNA): TGTGCCAGCAGTTCTCGGGACAGGGGGGTTGACATTCAGTACTTC. This encodes CASSSRDRGVDIQYF. The whole variable domain, filled in from reference TRBV28 and TRBJ2-4, reads DVKVTQSSRYLVKRTGEKVFLECVQDMDHENMFWYRQDPGLGLRLIYFSYDVKMKEKGDIPEGYSVSREKKERFSLILESASTNQTSMYLCASSSRDRGVDIQYFGAGTRLSVL.

The chain employs TRBV12-3 or TRBV12-4 and TRBJ2-5; 13 nucleotides agree with TRBD2. V dropped 7 bases and J dropped 5; count of bases not matched to a gene: 7. The CDR3 has 15 amino acids. The CDR3 nucleotides are TGTGCCAGCATCGCTACTAGCGGGGGGGCGGAGACCCAGTACTTC. Translating it yields CASIATSGGAETQYF.

Only a few counts were recorded for this clonotype. The genes are TRBV28 and TRBJ2-3, with 9 bases aligning to TRBD1. Germline V gene sequence: CDR1 MDHEN, CDR2 SYDVKM. J lost 4 bases, V lost 1 base, and 6 bases had no gene match. The CDR3 extends over 16 amino acids. CDR3 loop: CASSLLPGQGADTQYF. The DNA for the CDR3 is TGTGCCAGCAGTTTATTACCGGGACAGGGAGCAGATACGCAGTATTTT.

This clonotype was picked up many times. CDR3 nucleotide sequence: TGTGCCAGCAGTGGACTAGAAGCGCGAGAGACCCAGTACTTC. Translation gives CASSGLEARETQYF. This sequence joins TRBV2 and TRBJ2-5; D might be TRBD2 (6 bases). This CDR3 contains 14 residues. Germline V gives CDR1 SNHLY, CDR2 FYNNEI. V was clipped by 4 bases and J by 4 bases, with 13 bases between them.

The chain links TRBV10-3 to TRBJ2-7; either TRBD1 or TRBD2 may supply D (6 bases each). CDR3 length: 12 residues. Trimming took 11 bases from V and 0 from J, leaving 11 bases between them. Germline-derived CDR1 and CDR2 are ENHRY and SYGVKD. The CDR3 sequence is CAAGQNSYEQYF. The CDR3, as DNA: TGTGCCGCGGGACAAAACTCCTACGAGCAGTACTTC.

The V call is TRBV20-1, the J call TRBJ1-4; D gene unclear. Trimming took off 3 bases at V and 4 bases at J, with 12 bases between the two ends. CDR3 size: 14 residues. Germline-derived CDR1 and CDR2 are DFQATT and SNEGSKA (reference sequence). CDR3: CSARSEQINEKLFF. For the CDR3, the DNA is TGCAGTGCTAGGAGTGAGCAGATTAATGAAAAACTGTTTTTT.

This clonotype was recorded many times. The rearrangement uses TRBV3-1 and TRBJ2-7, with TRBD2 as a possible D gene (5 bases). Germline assignment: CDR1 LGHDT and CDR2 YNNKEL (reference sequence). The CDR3 has 14 amino acids. V gave up 4 bases and J gave up 4 bases, with 14 bases separating them. This CDR3 reads CASSPRTVPYEQYF. In DNA, the CDR3 is TGTGCCAGCAGCCCCAGGACTGTACCTTACGAGCAGTACTTC.

This clonotype was found a few times. The rearrangement links TRBV19 to TRBJ1-5; 7 bases are a match to TRBD1. Germline CDR1 reads LNHDA; CDR2 reads SQIVND (reference sequence). The CDR3 loop spans 15 amino acids. The J segment lost 3 bases and the V segment lost 1 base, leaving 3 bases of the junction unmatched. The CDR3 nucleotides read TGTGCCAGTAGTATAGCGCAGGGGGTCAATCAGCCCCAGCATTTT. It specifies CASSIAQGVNQPQHF.

Ten or more counts support this clonotype. The chain couples TRBV3-1 to TRBJ1-1; TRBD1 is a possible D gene (5 bases). Trimming removed 1 base from V and 6 bases from J, with 12 bases in between. The CDR3 is 14 amino acids. Per the germline V gene, CDR1 is LGHDT and CDR2 is YNNKEL (reference sequence). CDR3 nucleotides: TGTGCCAGCAGCCAAGGTGGGACCGGGGCTGAAGCTTTCTTT. Amino acids: CASSQGGTGAEAFF.

There are many counts of this clonotype. The chain combines TRBV20-1 with TRBJ2-1; D may correspond to TRBD1 or TRBD2 (5 bases each). The germline CDR1 and CDR2 sequences are DFQATT and SNEGSKA (reference sequence). The CDR3 loop spans 15 amino acids. Trimming took 2 bases from V and 10 from J, leaving 21 bases between them. In DNA form, the CDR3 reads TGCAGTGCTAGATGGTCCCAGGCAGGTGAGGGGGAGCAGTTCTTC. Protein sequence: CSARWSQAGEGEQFF.